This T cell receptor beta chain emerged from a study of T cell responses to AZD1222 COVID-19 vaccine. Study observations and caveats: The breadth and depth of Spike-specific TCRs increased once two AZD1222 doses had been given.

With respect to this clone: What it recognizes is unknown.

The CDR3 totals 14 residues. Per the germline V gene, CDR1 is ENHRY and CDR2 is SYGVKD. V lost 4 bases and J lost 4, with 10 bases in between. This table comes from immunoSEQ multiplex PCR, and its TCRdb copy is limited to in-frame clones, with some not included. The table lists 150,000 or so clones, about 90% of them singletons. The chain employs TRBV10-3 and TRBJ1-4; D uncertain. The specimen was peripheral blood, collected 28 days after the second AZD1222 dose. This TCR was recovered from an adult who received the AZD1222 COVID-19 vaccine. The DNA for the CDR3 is TGTGCCATCAGTGCTTTGGGATTTAATGAAAAACTGTTTTTT. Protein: CAISALGFNEKLFF.